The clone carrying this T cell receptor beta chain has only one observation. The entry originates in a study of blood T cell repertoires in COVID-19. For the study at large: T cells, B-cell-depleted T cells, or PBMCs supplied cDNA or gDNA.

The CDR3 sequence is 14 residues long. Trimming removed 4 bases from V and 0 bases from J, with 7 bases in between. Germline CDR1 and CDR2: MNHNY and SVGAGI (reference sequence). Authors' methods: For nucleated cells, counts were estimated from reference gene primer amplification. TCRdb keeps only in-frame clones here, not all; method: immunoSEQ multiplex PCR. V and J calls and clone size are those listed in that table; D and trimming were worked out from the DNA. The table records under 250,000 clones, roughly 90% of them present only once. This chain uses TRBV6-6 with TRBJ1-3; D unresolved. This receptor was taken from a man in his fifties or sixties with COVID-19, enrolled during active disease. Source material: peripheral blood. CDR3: CASSSISSGNTIYF. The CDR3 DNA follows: TGTGCCAGCAGTTCCATCAGCTCTGGAAACACCATATATTTT.